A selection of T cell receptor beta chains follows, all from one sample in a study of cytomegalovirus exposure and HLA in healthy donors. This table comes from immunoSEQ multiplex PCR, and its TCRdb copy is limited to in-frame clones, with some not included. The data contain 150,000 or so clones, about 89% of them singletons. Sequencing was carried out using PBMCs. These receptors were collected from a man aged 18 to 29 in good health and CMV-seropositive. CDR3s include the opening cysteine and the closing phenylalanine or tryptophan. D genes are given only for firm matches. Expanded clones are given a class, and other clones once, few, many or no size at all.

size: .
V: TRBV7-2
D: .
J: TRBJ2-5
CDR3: CASSWEETQYF
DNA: TGTGCCAGCAGCTGGGAGGAGACCCAGTACTTC

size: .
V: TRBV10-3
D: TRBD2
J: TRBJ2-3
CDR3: CAISAGGGTDTQYF
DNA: TGTGCCATCAGTGCGGGAGGGGGAACAGATACGCAGTATTTT

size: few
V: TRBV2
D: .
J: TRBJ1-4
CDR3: CASSVRGNNEKLFF
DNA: TGTGCCAGCAGTGTAAGAGGGAATAATGAAAAACTGTTTTTT

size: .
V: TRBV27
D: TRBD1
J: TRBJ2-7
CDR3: CARIKSDRAGHEQYF
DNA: TGTGCCAGGATAAAGAGCGACAGGGCAGGACACGAGCAGTACTTC

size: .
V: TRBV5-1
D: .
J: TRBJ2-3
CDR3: CASSFSLGRTDTQYF
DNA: TGCGCCAGCAGCTTTTCCCTTGGGCGCACAGATACGCAGTATTTT

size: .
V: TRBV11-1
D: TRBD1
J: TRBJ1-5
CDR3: CASSPGQGSNQPQHF
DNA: TGTGCCAGCAGCCCTGGACAGGGGAGCAATCAGCCCCAGCATTTT

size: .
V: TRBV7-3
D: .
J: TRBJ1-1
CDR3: CASSLTGLGGGTEAFF
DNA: TGTGCCAGCAGCTTAACGGGACTCGGAGGAGGCACTGAAGCTTTCTTT

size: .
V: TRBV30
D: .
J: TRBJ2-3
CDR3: CAWSPSGSSTDTQYF
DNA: TGTGCCTGGAGTCCCAGCGGTTCTAGCACAGATACGCAGTATTTT

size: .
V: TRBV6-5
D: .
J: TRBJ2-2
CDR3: CASKVQVGGAGELFF
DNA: TGTGCCAGCAAGGTACAAGTGGGAGGCGCCGGGGAGCTGTTTTTT

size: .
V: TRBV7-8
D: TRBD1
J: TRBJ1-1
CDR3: CASSVQGGTEAFF
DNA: TGTGCCAGCAGCGTACAGGGGGGAACTGAAGCTTTCTTT

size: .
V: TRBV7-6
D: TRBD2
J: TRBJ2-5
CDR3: CASGRDREGLAGGQETQYF
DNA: TGTGCCAGCGGCCGGGACAGGGAGGGACTAGCGGGAGGTCAAGAGACCCAGTACTTC

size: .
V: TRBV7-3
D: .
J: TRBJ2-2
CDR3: CASSLKGPGAGELFF
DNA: TGTGCCAGCAGCTTAAAAGGACCGGGAGCCGGGGAGCTGTTTTTT

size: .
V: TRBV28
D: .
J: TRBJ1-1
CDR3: CASSFSREAFF
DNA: TGTGCCAGCAGTTTTTCAAGGGAGGCTTTCTTT

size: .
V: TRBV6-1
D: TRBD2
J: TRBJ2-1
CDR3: CASRIIAGGLNEQFF
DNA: TGTGCCAGCAGGATTATAGCGGGAGGTTTAAATGAGCAGTTCTTC

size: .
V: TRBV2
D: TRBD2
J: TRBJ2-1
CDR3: CASNRLAGHNEQFF
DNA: TGTGCCAGCAACCGACTAGCGGGCCACAATGAGCAGTTCTTC

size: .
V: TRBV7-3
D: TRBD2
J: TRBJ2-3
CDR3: CASSEGSGGTDTQYF
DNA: TGTGCCAGCAGCGAGGGTAGCGGGGGCACAGATACGCAGTATTTT

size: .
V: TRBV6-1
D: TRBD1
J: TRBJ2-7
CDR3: CASSHRGANYEQYF
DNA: TGTGCCAGCAGCCACAGGGGAGCGAACTACGAGCAGTACTTC

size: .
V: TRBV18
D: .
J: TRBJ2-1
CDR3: CASSPSPSYNEQFF
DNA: TGTGCCAGCTCACCAAGCCCTAGCTACAATGAGCAGTTCTTC

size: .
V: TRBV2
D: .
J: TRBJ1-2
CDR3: CASGRTVFEYGYTF
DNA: TGTGCCAGCGGGCGGACAGTGTTTGAGTATGGCTACACCTTC

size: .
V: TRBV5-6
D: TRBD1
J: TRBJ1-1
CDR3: CASSLAWDRAEAFF
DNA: TGTGCCAGCAGCTTGGCCTGGGACAGGGCTGAAGCTTTCTTT

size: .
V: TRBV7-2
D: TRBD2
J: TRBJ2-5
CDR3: CASSFLREGRETQYF
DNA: TGTGCCAGCAGCTTCTTGCGGGAGGGCCGAGAGACCCAGTACTTC

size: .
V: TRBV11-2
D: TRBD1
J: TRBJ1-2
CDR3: CASSLSRGLNYGYTF
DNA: TGTGCCAGCAGCTTAAGCAGGGGGCTAAACTATGGCTACACCTTC

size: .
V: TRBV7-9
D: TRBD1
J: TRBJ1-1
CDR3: CASSFPGQGLTEAFF
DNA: TGTGCCAGCAGCTTTCCGGGACAGGGGCTAACTGAAGCTTTCTTT

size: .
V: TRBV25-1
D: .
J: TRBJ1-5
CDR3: CASSAGDNQPQHF
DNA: TGTGCCAGCAGTGCAGGGGACAATCAGCCCCAGCATTTT

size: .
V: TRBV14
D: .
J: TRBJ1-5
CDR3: CASSPAGNQPQHF
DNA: TGTGCCAGCAGCCCCGCAGGCAATCAGCCCCAGCATTTT

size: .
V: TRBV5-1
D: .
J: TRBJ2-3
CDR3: CASSLVTGPDTQYF
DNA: TGCGCCAGCAGCTTGGTCACAGGGCCAGATACGCAGTATTTT

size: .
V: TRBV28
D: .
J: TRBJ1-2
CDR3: CASSQVRGGYTF
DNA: TGTGCCAGCAGCCAAGTCAGGGGAGGCTACACCTTC

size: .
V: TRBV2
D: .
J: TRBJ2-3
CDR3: CASSVGQGEDTQYF
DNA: TGTGCCAGCAGTGTGGGGCAGGGCGAGGATACGCAGTATTTT

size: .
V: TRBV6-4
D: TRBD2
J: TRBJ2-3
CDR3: CASSDGGGADTQYF
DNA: TGTGCCAGCAGTGACGGCGGGGGGGCCGATACGCAGTATTTT

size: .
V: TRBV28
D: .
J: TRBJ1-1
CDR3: CASSRPQGVNTEAFF
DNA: TGTGCCAGCAGCCGACCACAGGGAGTGAACACTGAAGCTTTCTTT

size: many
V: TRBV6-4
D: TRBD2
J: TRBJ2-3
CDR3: CASSDSASGHTDTQYF
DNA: TGTGCCAGCAGTGACTCGGCTAGCGGACACACAGATACGCAGTATTTT

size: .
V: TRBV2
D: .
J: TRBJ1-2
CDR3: CASLLIVQTGGDYGYTF
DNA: TGTGCCAGCCTACTAATCGTTCAGACCGGAGGGGACTATGGCTACACCTTC

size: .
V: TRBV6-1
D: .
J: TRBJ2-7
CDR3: CASKFRLPAPYEQYF
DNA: TGTGCCAGCAAATTCCGACTCCCGGCTCCATACGAGCAGTACTTC

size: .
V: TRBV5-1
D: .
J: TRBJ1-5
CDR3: CASSLGLRQPQHF
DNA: TGCGCCAGCAGCTTGGGGTTGCGCCAGCCCCAGCATTTT

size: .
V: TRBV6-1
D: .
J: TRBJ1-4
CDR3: CASSRTQGNEKLFF
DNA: TGTGCCAGCAGCCGGACCCAGGGGAATGAAAAACTGTTTTTT

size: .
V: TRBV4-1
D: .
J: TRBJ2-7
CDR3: CASSQGGGSSDEQYF
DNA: TGCGCCAGCAGCCAAGGAGGGGGATCGTCCGACGAGCAGTACTTC

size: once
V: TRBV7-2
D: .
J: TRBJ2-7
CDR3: CASSPGAVLGSEQYF
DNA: TGTGCCAGCAGTCCAGGAGCGGTCTTGGGGAGCGAGCAGTACTTC

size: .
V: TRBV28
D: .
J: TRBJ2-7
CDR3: CASSSGERFEQYF
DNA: TGTGCCAGCAGTTCGGGGGAGCGGTTCGAGCAGTACTTC

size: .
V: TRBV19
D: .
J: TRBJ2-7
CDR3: CASSIDSPYEQYF
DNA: TGTGCCAGTAGTATTGACAGCCCCTACGAGCAGTACTTC

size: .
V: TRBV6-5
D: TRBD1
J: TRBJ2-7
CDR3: CASRGTGRREQYF
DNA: TGTGCCAGCAGGGGGACAGGGAGGAGGGAGCAGTACTTC

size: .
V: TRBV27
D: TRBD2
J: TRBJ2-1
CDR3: CASGGGRIEQFF
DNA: TGTGCCAGCGGTGGCGGGAGGATTGAGCAGTTCTTC

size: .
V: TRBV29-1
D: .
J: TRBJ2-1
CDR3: CSVCSRSNEQFF
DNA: TGCAGCGTCTGCTCTCGGAGCAATGAGCAGTTCTTC

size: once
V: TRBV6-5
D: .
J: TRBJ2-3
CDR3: CASRPGGYLTDTQYF
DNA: TGTGCCAGCAGACCTGGAGGGTACCTCACAGATACGCAGTATTTT

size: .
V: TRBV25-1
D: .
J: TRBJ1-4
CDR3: CASSEYINEKLFF
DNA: TGTGCCAGCAGTGAATATATTAATGAAAAACTGTTTTTT

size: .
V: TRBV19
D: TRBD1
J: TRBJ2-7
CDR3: CASSADRGVGYEQYF
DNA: TGTGCCAGTAGTGCGGACAGGGGGGTAGGATACGAGCAGTACTTC

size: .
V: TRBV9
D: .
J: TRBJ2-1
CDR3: CASSVTGSNEYNEQFF
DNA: TGTGCCAGCAGCGTAACCGGGAGCAATGAATACAATGAGCAGTTCTTC

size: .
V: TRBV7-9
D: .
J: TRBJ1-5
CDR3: CASSPGHHPNQPQHF
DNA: TGTGCCAGCAGCCCTGGACATCACCCGAATCAGCCCCAGCATTTT

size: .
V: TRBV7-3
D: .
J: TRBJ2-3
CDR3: CASSPSGSMADTQYF
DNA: TGTGCCAGCAGCCCCTCCGGGTCTATGGCAGATACGCAGTATTTT

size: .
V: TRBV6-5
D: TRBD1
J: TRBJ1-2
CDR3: CASRLGQGIYGYTF
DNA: TGTGCCAGCAGATTGGGACAGGGTATCTATGGCTACACCTTC

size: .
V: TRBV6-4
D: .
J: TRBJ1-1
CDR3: CASTRRDGF
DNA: TGTGCCAGCACCCGTCGGGATGGCTTT

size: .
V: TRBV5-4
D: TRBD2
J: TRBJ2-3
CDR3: CASRPGLAGSTDTQYF
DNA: TGTGCCAGCAGACCGGGACTAGCGGGGAGCACAGATACGCAGTATTTT

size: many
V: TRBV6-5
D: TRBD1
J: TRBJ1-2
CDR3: CASSHRGYESGYTF
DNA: TGTGCCAGCAGTCACAGGGGCTACGAATCTGGCTACACCTTC

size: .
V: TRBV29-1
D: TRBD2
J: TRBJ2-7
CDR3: CSVVGVAGFYEQYF
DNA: TGCAGCGTTGTTGGGGTAGCGGGATTTTACGAGCAGTACTTC